This TCR beta chain originates from a study of shared clonotypes between healthy human individuals. General study results and limits: For naive CD4 cells, around 5% of clonotypes were shared across a handful of donors.

Donors were healthy HIV-negative adults without recently reported acute infections or vaccinations. A CD45RA-negative memory subset and a CD45RA+ naive subset were separated from the CD4+ cells. The V gene's germline CDR1 is LNHDA and CDR2 SQIVND (reference sequence). Trimming cost V 7 bases and J 7 bases; bases outside gene matches: 7. The CDR3 runs 14 residues. Each PCR replicate from the sorted subsets contained around 200 ng DNA, which is 25,000 to 30,000 T cell genomes. The method was immunoSEQ multiplex PCR; TCRdb's version includes in-frame clones alone and lacks a portion of them. The sample carries roughly 2 million clones, 90% to 96% recorded once. In regard to this clone: Its antigen is unknown.

Sequenced material: naive CD4+ T cells sorted from blood. Subset denoted: CD45RA+ positively selected. The TCR comes from a man between 18 and 35 years old in good health. V and J are TRBV19 and TRBJ1-6; TRBD1 matches 7 bases. DNA of the CDR3: TGTGCCAGTACCGACAGGGTAGCCAATTCACCCCTCCACTTT. Translation: CASTDRVANSPLHF.